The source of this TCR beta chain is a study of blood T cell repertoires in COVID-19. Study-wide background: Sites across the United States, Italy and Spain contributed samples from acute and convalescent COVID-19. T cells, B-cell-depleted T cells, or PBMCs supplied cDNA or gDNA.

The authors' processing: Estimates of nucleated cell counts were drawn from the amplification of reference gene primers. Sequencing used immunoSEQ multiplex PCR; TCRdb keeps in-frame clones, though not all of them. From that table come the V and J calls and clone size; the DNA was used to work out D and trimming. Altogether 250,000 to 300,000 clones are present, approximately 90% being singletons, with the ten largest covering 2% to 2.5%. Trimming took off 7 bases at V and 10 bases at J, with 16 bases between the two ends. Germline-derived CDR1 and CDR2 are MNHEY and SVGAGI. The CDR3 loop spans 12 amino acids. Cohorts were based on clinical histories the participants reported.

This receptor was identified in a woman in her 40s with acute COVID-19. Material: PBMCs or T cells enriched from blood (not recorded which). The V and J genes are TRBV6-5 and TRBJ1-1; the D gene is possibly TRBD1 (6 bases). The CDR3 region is CASTPRGYGAFF. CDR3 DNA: TGTGCCAGCACCCCAAGGGGGTACGGAGCTTTCTTT.